Sequencing of this T cell receptor beta chain was carried out in a study of T-cell reconstitution after alpha-beta-depleted transplantation in children. This clonotype occurred a few times. Using unique molecular identifiers, the investigators prepared the TCRbeta library. MiXCR, run by TCRdb on the PCR reads, gives a single entry per CDR3 protein. In the table there are some 290,000 distinct CDR3 sequences, 9.9% of which are singletons. CDR1 is SGHTA and CDR2 is FQGTGA in the germline V gene. V lost 6 bases and J 3 bases, leaving 18 bases between the germline ends. The CDR3 runs to 15 residues. The rearrangement joins TRBV7-3 to TRBJ2-7; the D gene is possibly TRBD1 (6 bases). The sequence was collected from a human donor who donated a stem cell graft to a child with SCID. The starting material was PBMCs from the stem cell graft donor, obtained from the stem cell graft. The CDR3 here is CASSLAGGQLYEQYF. CDR3 coding DNA: TGTGCCAGCAGTCTAGCTGGAGGACAGCTCTACGAGCAGTACTTC.